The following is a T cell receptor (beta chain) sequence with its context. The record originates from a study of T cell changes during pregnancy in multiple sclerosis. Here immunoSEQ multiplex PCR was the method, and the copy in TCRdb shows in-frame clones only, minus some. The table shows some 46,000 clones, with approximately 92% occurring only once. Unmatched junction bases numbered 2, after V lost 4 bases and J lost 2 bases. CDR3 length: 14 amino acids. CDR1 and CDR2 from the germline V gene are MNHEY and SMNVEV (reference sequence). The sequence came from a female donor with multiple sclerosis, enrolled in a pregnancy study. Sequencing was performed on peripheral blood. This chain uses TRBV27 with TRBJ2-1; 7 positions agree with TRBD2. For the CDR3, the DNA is TGTGCCAGCAGTTCTAGCGGCCCCTACAATGAGCAGTTCTTC. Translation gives CASSSSGPYNEQFF.